This is a list of T cell receptor beta chains from one sample in a study of cytomegalovirus exposure and HLA in healthy donors. Clones were read by immunoSEQ multiplex PCR, and TCRdb kept only the in-frame ones, dropping some. Here the sample table reports over 100,000 clones. The sample taken for sequencing was PBMCs. These receptor sequences come from a woman between 40 and 55 years old in good health and CMV-seropositive. Both conserved end residues are part of each CDR3. The D gene is left open where the match is weak.

j_call: TRBJ2-7
d_call: TRBD1
v_call: TRBV19
cdr3_aa: CASKGTGETYEQYF
cdr3_nt: TGTGCCAGTAAAGGGACAGGGGAGACCTACGAGCAGTACTTC

j_call: TRBJ2-7
d_call: NA
v_call: TRBV19
cdr3_aa: CASSMGTAGEQYF
cdr3_nt: TGTGCCAGTAGTATGGGAACTGCGGGCGAGCAGTACTTC

j_call: TRBJ2-7
d_call: TRBD2
v_call: TRBV5-8
cdr3_aa: CASGRGEYF
cdr3_nt: TGTGCCAGCGGACGGGGGGAGTACTTC

j_call: TRBJ2-7
d_call: TRBD2
v_call: TRBV29-1
cdr3_aa: CSVKTSGQSYEQYF
cdr3_nt: TGCAGCGTGAAGACTAGCGGGCAGAGCTACGAGCAGTACTTC

j_call: TRBJ2-7
d_call: NA
v_call: TRBV28
cdr3_aa: CASSFPAGGYYEQYF
cdr3_nt: TGTGCCAGCAGTTTCCCGGCCGGGGGTTACTACGAGCAGTACTTC

j_call: TRBJ2-2
d_call: TRBD2
v_call: TRBV25-1
cdr3_aa: CASSANGRGYTGELFF
cdr3_nt: TGTGCCAGCAGTGCAAACGGGAGGGGATACACCGGGGAGCTGTTTTTT

j_call: TRBJ2-7
d_call: NA
v_call: TRBV7-9
cdr3_aa: CATHLLGLYEQYF
cdr3_nt: TGTGCCACCCACCTCCTTGGACTCTACGAGCAGTACTTC

j_call: TRBJ1-2
d_call: NA
v_call: TRBV2
cdr3_aa: CASSLQLGASYGYTF
cdr3_nt: TGTGCCAGCAGTCTTCAACTGGGGGCCTCCTATGGCTACACCTTC

j_call: TRBJ2-7
d_call: TRBD2
v_call: TRBV27
cdr3_aa: CASFPLAGGPREQYF
cdr3_nt: TGTGCCAGCTTCCCCTTAGCGGGAGGACCCCGCGAGCAGTACTTC

j_call: TRBJ2-7
d_call: NA
v_call: TRBV28
cdr3_aa: CASSLSAGLGYEQYF
cdr3_nt: TGTGCCAGCAGTTTATCGGCAGGGTTAGGGTACGAGCAGTACTTC

j_call: TRBJ1-1
d_call: NA
v_call: TRBV19
cdr3_aa: CASSDSWNTEAFF
cdr3_nt: TGTGCCAGTAGTGACAGCTGGAACACTGAAGCTTTCTTT

j_call: TRBJ2-6
d_call: NA
v_call: TRBV6-5
cdr3_aa: CASGDAGPGANVLTF
cdr3_nt: TGTGCCAGCGGCGACGCAGGGCCTGGGGCCAACGTCCTGACTTTC

j_call: TRBJ2-1
d_call: TRBD2
v_call: TRBV27
cdr3_aa: CATKREGSYNEQFF
cdr3_nt: TGTGCCACCAAGCGGGAGGGCTCCTACAATGAGCAGTTCTTC